One and the same sample provided the 17 T cell receptor beta chains below, sequenced in a study of blood T cell repertoires in COVID-19 (dated by TCRdb to 2018 to 2020). Library construction relied on the immunoSEQ multiplex PCR assay. The table was pulled from immuneACCESS by TCRdb, which kept in-frame rearrangements only. Such tables lose some clones; where checked, under half of the loss comes from unresolved V genes, and the rest has no known cause. Present in this sample are roughly 150,000 clones, 76% of which were seen just once. The ten largest clones add up to less than 4.5% of the sample. The sequencing sample was made of peripheral blood. The receptors derive from a man aged 60 to 69 with acute or convalescent COVID-19.

The CDR3, as DNA: TGTGCCAGCACCCCGAGAGGCTACACCTTC. It codes for CASTPRGYTF. V gene TRBV12-1 combines with J gene TRBJ1-2. TRBV12-1 is classified as a pseudogene. The CDR3 extends over 10 amino acids.

J is TRBJ1-1 and V is TRBV29-1; the D gene is possibly TRBD1 (6 bases). V lost 0 bases and J 3 bases, leaving 11 bases between the germline ends. This CDR3 spans 14 amino acids. Germline-derived CDR1 and CDR2 are SQVTM and ANQGSEA. The CDR3 DNA sequence: TGCAGCGTTGAAGAGGGGGGGCTTTACACTGAAGCTTTCTTT. It is translated as CSVEEGGLYTEAFF. Full variable domain (missing parts from reference TRBV29-1 and TRBJ1-1): SAVISQKPSRDICQRGTSLTIQCQVDSQVTMMFWYRQQPGQSLTLIATANQGSEATYESGFVIDKFPISRPNLTFSTLTVSNMSPEDSSIYLCSVEEGGLYTEAFFGQGTRLTVV.

This chain connects TRBV28 to TRBJ2-7; the D gene is possibly TRBD2 (8 bases). Trimming stripped 6 bases from V and 1 base from J, with 16 bases between. The CDR3 is 15 amino acids. Germline V gives CDR1 MDHEN, CDR2 SYDVKM. The CDR3 bases are TGTGCCAGCAGCTCGGCGGGGGGACAGTCCTACGAGCAGTACTTC. This translates into CASSSAGGQSYEQYF.

This chain uses TRBV7-2 with TRBJ2-6; D not resolved. The CDR3 has 14 residues. V was pared by 8 bases and J by 4 bases, with 12 bases between. CDR1 is SGHTA, CDR2 FQGNSA, per germline. The CDR3 DNA follows: TGTGCCAGCCATCCCAGGAACGGGGCCAACGTCCTGACTTTC. This gives the protein CASHPRNGANVLTF.

In its sample, this clone was seen once. This rearrangement joins TRBV19 to TRBJ2-7; a weak D match, TRBD1 (6 bases). This CDR3 is built from 16 residues. Germline loops: CDR1 LNHDA, CDR2 SQIVND (reference sequence). V lost 5 bases and J 4 bases, leaving 21 bases between the germline ends. The CDR3 region is CASSAQQGNLGYEQYF. The CDR3 bases are TGTGCCAGTAGTGCCCAACAGGGAAACCTGGGGTACGAGCAGTACTTC. The whole variable domain, filled in from reference TRBV19 and TRBJ2-7, reads DGGITQSPKYLFRKEGQNVTLSCEQNLNHDAMYWYRQDPGQGLRLIYYSQIVNDFQKGDIAEGYSVSREKKESFPLTVTSAQKNPTAFYLCASSAQQGNLGYEQYFGPGTRLTVT.

The V gene is TRBV5-8, the J gene TRBJ2-1; D unclear. The length of the CDR3 is 16 residues. Germline lookup yields CDR1 SGHTS and CDR2 YDEGEE. V was pared by 0 bases and J by 5 bases, with 15 bases between. CDR3 sequence reads: CASSLAMGERNNEQFF. CDR3 nucleotides: TGTGCCAGCAGCTTGGCTATGGGTGAGAGGAACAATGAGCAGTTCTTC.

CDR3 sequence: CASSLAATATYEQYF. As DNA, the CDR3 is TGTGCCAGCAGTCTAGCGGCAACAGCTACTTACGAGCAGTACTTC. This chain connects TRBV11-2 to TRBJ2-7; 7 bases line up with TRBD2. The CDR3 contains 15 residues. After removal of 6 bases from V and 4 bases from J, the junction contained 12 bases not matched to a gene. The germline V gene encodes CDR1 SGHAT and CDR2 FQNNGV.

The chain employs TRBV7-9 and TRBJ1-5; TRBD1 might be the D (6 bases). Germline-derived CDR1 and CDR2 are SEHNR and FQNEAQ (reference sequence). The CDR3 extends over 13 amino acids. Trimming stripped 5 bases from V and 4 bases from J, with 9 bases between. The CDR3 DNA is TGTGCCAGCAGCCGACAGGAAAATCAGCCCCAGCATTTT. Residues: CASSRQENQPQHF. Together with reference TRBV7-9 and TRBJ1-5, the CDR3 gives the full variable domain: DTGVSQNPRHKITKRGQNVTFRCDPISEHNRLYWYRQTLGQGPEFLTYFQNEAQLEKSRLLSDRFSAERPKGSFSTLEIQRTEQGDSAMYLCASSRQENQPQHFGDGTRLSIL.

This clone was seen a single time. V gene TRBV10-3 combines with J gene TRBJ1-6; no reliable D call. The germline V gene has CDR1 ENHRY and CDR2 SYGVKD. The CDR3 has 16 residues. V lost 10 bases, J lost 0 bases, and 16 bases lay in between. The CDR3 DNA follows: TGTGCCACACGGAGTGACGGGAGCTCCTATAATTCACCCCTCCACTTT. This sequence encodes CATRSDGSSYNSPLHF.

This chain connects TRBV11-2 to TRBJ2-7; TRBD2 might be the D (5 bases). This CDR3 is built from 15 residues. Trimming removed 5 bases at V and 0 bases at J, with 14 bases between. CDR1 is SGHAT, CDR2 FQNNGV, per germline. The CDR3 protein is CASSIHPGNSYEQYF. In nucleotides, the CDR3 is TGTGCCAGCAGCATCCATCCCGGGAACTCCTACGAGCAGTACTTC. The variable domain in full, completed from reference TRBV11-2 and TRBJ2-7, reads EAGVAQSPRYKIIEKRQSVAFWCNPISGHATLYWYQQILGQGPKLLIQFQNNGVVDDSQLPKDRFSAERLKGVDSTLKIQPAKLEDSAVYLCASSIHPGNSYEQYFGPGTRLTVT.

The rearrangement links TRBV18 to TRBJ2-7; 11 bases are shared with TRBD1. This CDR3 is built from 14 residues. Germline V gene lookup returns CDR1 KGHSH and CDR2 LQKENI. With V trimmed by 4 bases and J by 4 bases, 3 bases remained unmatched. DNA for the CDR3: TGTGCCAGCTCACAAGGGACAGGGGGGTACGAGCAGTACTTC. It codes for CASSQGTGGYEQYF.

The rearrangement links TRBV18 to TRBJ2-3; 7 nucleotides line up with TRBD2. Germline CDR1 is KGHSH and CDR2 is LQKENI. The CDR3 runs to 18 residues. Trimming removed 6 bases from V and 1 base from J; junction bases left unmatched: 16. The DNA of the CDR3 is TGTGCCAGCTCGCATGGGGGGGACCGTGTCCCCGGCACAGATACGCAGTATTTT. Residues: CASSHGGDRVPGTDTQYF. The entire variable domain, with the rest obtained from reference TRBV18 and TRBJ2-3, is as follows: NAGVMQNPRHLVRRRGQEARLRCSPMKGHSHVYWYRQLPEEGLKFMVYLQKENIIDESGMPKERFSAEFPKEGPSILRIQQVVRGDSAAYFCASSHGGDRVPGTDTQYFGPGTRLTVL.

The V call is TRBV10-2, the J call TRBJ1-2; TRBD1 matches at 9 bases. Germline V gene data show CDR1 as WSHSY and CDR2 as SAAADI. The CDR3 extends over 16 amino acids. J lost 4 bases, V lost 7 bases, and 13 bases had no gene match. The CDR3 loop reads CASKVISGQGSYGYTF. The CDR3 DNA is TGCGCCAGCAAAGTAATATCGGGACAGGGATCCTATGGCTACACCTTC.

The chain carries TRBV29-1 and TRBJ1-2, with 11 bases identical to TRBD1. This CDR3 is 10 amino acids long. The junction had 4 bases not matched to a gene; V was cut back by 7 bases and J by 12 bases. From germline, CDR1 is SQVTM and CDR2 ANQGSEA. The CDR3 DNA sequence: TGCAGCGCTGGGACAGGGGGAGACACCTTC. Encoded protein: CSAGTGGDTF.

The rearrangement joins TRBV6-5 to TRBJ1-1; 7 bases line up with TRBD1. This CDR3 has 13 residues. CDR1 and CDR2 from the germline V gene are MNHEY and SVGAGI. Unmatched junction bases numbered 6, after V lost 4 bases and J lost 7 bases. CDR3 sequence (DNA): TGTGCCAGCAGTTCGGACAGGACCCTTGAAGCTTTCTTT. This gives the protein CASSSDRTLEAFF.

The chain uses TRBV5-1 and TRBJ2-1; D is possibly TRBD2 (6 bases). Per the germline V gene, CDR1 is SGHRS and CDR2 is YFSETQ. The ends were cut back, 4 bases at V and 6 bases at J, with 14 bases in the middle. The CDR3 sequence is 14 residues long. The CDR3 loop reads CASSPAGSGNEQFF. The CDR3 DNA is TGCGCCAGCAGCCCAGCCGGGAGCGGCAATGAGCAGTTCTTC.

A remark on this clone: The sample holds other DNA sequences that translate to the same CDR3. This sequence joins TRBV6-5 and TRBJ2-7; 11 bases are a match to TRBD2. The V segment lost 2 bases and the J segment 3 bases; nucleotides outside the gene matches: 3. This CDR3 contains 15 residues. Looked up from germline, CDR1 is MNHEY and CDR2 is SVGAGI. CDR3 nucleotides: TGTGCCAGCAGTTACGGTACTAGCGGGAGCTACGAGCAGTACTTC. Its protein product is CASSYGTSGSYEQYF.